The 27 T cell receptor beta chains given below trace back to one sample, sequenced in a study of tumor-infiltrating lymphocytes in primary liver carcinoma. Unsorted whole blood supplied the RNA, and germline DNA was extracted too. A constant-region primer served to make TCR beta cDNA from about 500 ng total RNA. Three nested multiplex PCR rounds of slightly modified ARM-PCR generated TCR beta libraries. TRBV1-TRBV30 forward primers paired with a C-beta reverse primer drove the first two PCR rounds, roughly 10 cycles each. One entry per CDR3 protein, called by TCRdb with MiXCR from the multiplex PCR reads. The data show roughly 330,000 distinct CDR3 sequences, with 65% seen just once and under 8.5% held by the top ten. Sequenced: peripheral blood. The receptors were sampled from a man aged 35 to 55 with primary liver carcinoma and hepatitis B virus infection.

The genes are TRBV5-1 and TRBJ2-7; D not certain. Germline loops: CDR1 SGHRS, CDR2 YFSETQ. The CDR3 covers 13 residues. V was pared by 1 base and J by 2 bases, with 7 bases between. The CDR3 loop is CASSLNRAYEQYF. The CDR3 bases are TGCGCCAGCAGCTTGAACAGAGCCTACGAGCAGTACTTC. Together with reference TRBV5-1 and TRBJ2-7, the CDR3 gives the full variable domain: KAGVTQTPRYLIKTRGQQVTLSCSPISGHRSVSWYQQTPGQGLQFLFEYFSETQRNKGNFPGRFSGRQFSNSRSEMNVSTLELGDSALYLCASSLNRAYEQYFGPGTRLTVT.

This clonotype was counted only a few times. CDR3 nucleotide sequence: TGTGCCTGGAGTTCGTGGGGACATCAGAACACTGAAGCTTTCTTT. Its protein is CAWSSWGHQNTEAFF. The chain joins TRBV30 to TRBJ1-1, with D perhaps TRBD1 (6 bases). The CDR3 spans 15 residues. V was cut by 2 bases and J by 1 base, with 14 bases left in between. In germline, CDR1 is GTSNPN, CDR2 SVGIG (reference sequence). The whole variable domain, remainder taken from reference TRBV30 and TRBJ1-1, is SQTIHQWPATLVQPVGSPLSLECTVEGTSNPNLYWYRQAAGRGLQLLFYSVGIGQISSEVPQNLSASRPQDRQFILSSKKLLLSDSGFYLCAWSSWGHQNTEAFFGQGTRLTVV.

In this sample, this clonotype turned up once. CDR3 nucleotides: TGCGCCAGCTGTGAGAGCGGGAGGTCCTACGAGCAGTACTTC. As protein: CASCESGRSYEQYF. The V gene is TRBV5-1, the J gene TRBJ2-7, with TRBD2 matching over 9 bases. The CDR3 is 14 residues long. Germline-derived CDR1 and CDR2 are SGHRS and YFSETQ. V gave up 7 bases and J gave up 1 base; unmatched junction bases: 6.

There are many counts of this clonotype. J is TRBJ2-2 and V is TRBV12-3 or TRBV12-4; D remains ambiguous. The CDR3 covers 12 residues. V was shortened by 3 bases and J by 7 bases, with 6 bases between the two germline ends. The CDR3 nucleotides are TGTGCCAGCAGTTTTACCGTCGGGGAGCTGTTTTTT. Residues: CASSFTVGELFF.

In the case of this clonotype: Since a much larger clone is just one base distant, this may be a read error. The chain couples TRBV4-2 to TRBJ1-2; 7 bases match TRBD1. The CDR3 totals 16 residues. The V gene's germline CDR1 is LGHNA and CDR2 YNFKEQ. The CDR3 spells CASSHYGTELSYVYTF. In DNA form, the CDR3 reads TGTGCCAGCAGCCACTACGGGACAGAGCTCTCCTATGTCTACACCTTC.

The V and J genes are TRBV20-1 and TRBJ2-3; TRBD1 is a possible D gene (6 bases). The ends were cut back, 5 bases at V and 4 bases at J, with 19 bases in the middle. Germline CDR1 DFQATT, CDR2 SNEGSKA (reference sequence). This CDR3 contains 15 residues. The CDR3 DNA reads TGCAGTGCTCCGGTGTTCACAGGGAGATCAGATACGCAGTATTTT. This translates into CSAPVFTGRSDTQYF.

This clonotype was detected ten times or more. The gene calls are TRBV10-3 and TRBJ1-1; TRBD1 might be the D (5 bases). The V end was cut by 0 bases, the J end by 6 bases, with 11 bases between. Germline V CDR1 and CDR2: ENHRY, SYGVKD. CDR3 size: 14 residues. The CDR3 region is CAISESRQSAEAFF. The DNA for the CDR3 is TGTGCCATCAGTGAGTCCAGACAGTCTGCTGAAGCTTTCTTT.

With respect to this clonotype: A read error may produce the germline difference seen at one junction end. V gene TRBV11-2 combines with J gene TRBJ2-1; 11 nucleotides line up with TRBD2. Gene TRBJ2-7 matches the end of the DNA better, so the J call may be wrong. The CDR3 contains 17 residues. The germline CDR1 and CDR2 sequences are SGHAT and FQNNGV. CDR3 sequence reads: CVSSLEGGGLAADEQYF. CDR3 bases: TGTGTCAGCAGCTTAGAGGGGGGGGGACTAGCGGCGGATGAGCAGTACTTC.

The rearrangement joins TRBV10-3 to TRBJ2-3; tentative D call: TRBD1 (6 bases). Germline CDR1 is ENHRY and CDR2 is SYGVKD. V lost 8 bases, J lost 7 bases, and 19 bases lay in between. The CDR3 covers 14 residues. The CDR3 nucleotides are TGTGCCATCCAGCCGGGACAAGCGATGAATACGCAGTATTTT. Translated, it gives CAIQPGQAMNTQYF.

This clonotype occurred once. Germline is not matched at one junction end, which may reflect a read error. V gene TRBV28 combines with J gene TRBJ2-1; D may match TRBD1 or TRBD2 (5 bases each). Germline V gene lookup returns CDR1 MDHEN and CDR2 SYDVKM. The CDR3 is 13 residues long. CDR3 protein: CASTTEGYNEEFF. In nucleotides, the CDR3 is TGTGCCAGCACCACCGAGGGGTACAATGAGGAGTTCTTC.

The chain uses TRBV10-1 and TRBJ2-1; no definite D call. Germline CDR1 WNHNN, CDR2 SYGVQD (reference sequence). Trimming left V 6 bases short and J 9 bases short, with 12 bases between. The CDR3 has 12 amino acids. CDR3 DNA sequence: TGCGCCAGCAGCAACCAGTTCCGTGAGCAGTTCTTC. Protein: CASSNQFREQFF.

With respect to this clonotype: This could be a read error, since a much larger clone is one nucleotide away. V gene TRBV5-4 combines with J gene TRBJ2-5; maybe TRBD2 (6 bases). V was pared by 1 base and J by 1 base, with 14 bases between. The CDR3 runs 16 residues. Germline CDR1 and CDR2: SGHNT and YYREEE (reference sequence). CDR3 protein: CASSLLGSSSQETQYF. The CDR3 DNA sequence: TGTGCCAGCAGCTTGCTCGGGAGCAGCTCCCAAGAGACCCAGTACTTC.

Comment on this clonotype: A much larger clone is a single base away; this may be a read error. The rearrangement joins TRBV6-1 to TRBJ2-1, with a weak D call TRBD2 (6 bases). Germline CDR1 MNHNS, CDR2 SASEGT. The CDR3 consists of 14 residues. The CDR3 protein is CASSSGPSYSEQFF. CDR3 bases: TGTGCCAGCAGTAGCGGGCCCTCCTACAGTGAGCAGTTCTTC.

For this clonotype: A much larger clone lies one base from this, so it may be a read error. As DNA, the CDR3 is TGTGCCATCAGTGATGGTGGGACTATGAAAGGGTCCTACGAGCAGTACTTC. It translates to CAISDGGTMKGSYEQYF. The J gene is TRBJ2-7, the V gene TRBV10-3; 7 nucleotides align to TRBD2. Germline CDR1 ENHRY, CDR2 SYGVKD. The CDR3 covers 17 residues. With 3 bases clipped from V and 1 base from J, the junction kept 12 bases outside the gene matches.

A single count supports this clonotype. A much larger clone is a single base away; this may be a read error. The J gene is TRBJ1-2, the V gene TRBV6-1; a possible D gene is TRBD1 (6 bases). Germline assignment: CDR1 MNHNS and CDR2 SASEGT. This CDR3 is built from 13 residues. CDR3 DNA sequence: TGTACCAGCAGTGAAGCGATCGGGGGGCAGTACACCTTC. Its translation is CTSSEAIGGQYTF.

A single count supports this clonotype. A read error may account for a junction end that differs from germline. This chain joins TRBV10-3 and TRBJ1-1; D is ambiguous. This CDR3 is built from 14 residues. Germline assignment: CDR1 ENHRY and CDR2 SYGVKD. The CDR3 DNA reads TGTGCCATGAGTGACCGCTACACGAACGCTGAAGCTTTCTTT. Translation gives CAMSDRYTNAEAFF.

Remarks on this clonotype: One junction end does not reproduce the germline sequence, and a read error may be involved. The CDR3 spells CPSSQDLRSYEQYF. DNA of the CDR3: TGCCCCAGCAGCCAAGACCTCAGATCCTACGAGCAGTACTTC. The chain joins TRBV4-3 to TRBJ2-7, with D hard to call. Per germline, CDR1 LGHNA and CDR2 YSLEER. This CDR3 comprises 14 residues.

A word on this clonotype: This could be a read error, since a much larger clone is one nucleotide away. The V call is TRBV6-5, the J call TRBJ2-1, with D uncertain. This CDR3 is 11 amino acids long. Germline V CDR1 and CDR2: MNHEY, SVGAGI. CDR3 in DNA: TGTGCCAGTCACGGGTACAGTGAGCAGTTCTTC. Translation gives CASHGYSEQFF.

The table lists this clonotype with a count of one. The V call is TRBV28, the J call TRBJ2-5; the D gene could be TRBD1 or TRBD2 (5 bases each). In germline, CDR1 is MDHEN, CDR2 SYDVKM. Trimming stripped 5 bases from V and 3 bases from J, with 16 bases between. The CDR3 length is 15 residues. CDR3 DNA: TGTGCCAGCAGTGACCCGGGACGCACGAAAGAGACCCAGTACTTC. This codes for CASSDPGRTKETQYF.

The chain recombines TRBV10-3 with TRBJ1-1, with 8 bases that match TRBD1. Germline V lookup: CDR1 ENHRY, CDR2 SYGVKD. The CDR3 is 17 amino acids. The ends lost 4 bases at V and 11 bases at J; junction bases unmatched: 21. The CDR3 region is CAISGSPDRVLNVGAFF. In nucleotides, the CDR3 is TGTGCCATCAGTGGGTCGCCGGACAGGGTGCTAAATGTGGGGGCTTTCTTT.

This clonotype was detected only a few times. The V and J genes are TRBV5-4 and TRBJ2-4; no firm D call. The CDR3 is made up of 13 amino acids. Trimming removed 0 bases at V and 8 bases at J, with 9 bases between. Germline V gives CDR1 SGHNT, CDR2 YYREEE (reference sequence). The CDR3 sequence is CASSLEVADIQYF. The CDR3 DNA sequence: TGTGCCAGCAGCTTGGAAGTCGCGGACATTCAGTACTTC.

On this clonotype itself: The CDR3 carries no conserved terminal phenylalanine or tryptophan, so it likely arises from a read error. This chain connects TRBV11-2 to TRBJ2-2, with TRBD2 matching over 8 bases. The junction had 12 bases not matched to a gene; V was cut back by 5 bases and J by 7 bases. Germline loops: CDR1 SGHAT, CDR2 FQNNGV. The CDR3 is 16 residues long. The CDR3 protein is CASSPHGLAGHGELFS. The DNA of the CDR3 is TGTGCCAGCAGCCCACACGGACTAGCTGGTCACGGGGAGCTGTTTTCT.

This clonotype was observed a handful of times. In DNA, the CDR3 is TGTGCCATCAGTGAGTCCGGGGCAGGTAAAGAGACCCAGTACTTC. Amino acids: CAISESGAGKETQYF. This chain uses TRBV10-3 with TRBJ2-5; D tentatively reads TRBD1 or TRBD2 (5 bases each). This CDR3 region has 15 residues. The V gene's germline CDR1 is ENHRY and CDR2 SYGVKD. V was shortened by 0 bases and J by 3 bases, with 11 bases between the two germline ends.

Details on this clonotype: One junction end disagrees with the germline gene, perhaps due to a read error. V and J are TRBV11-2 and TRBJ2-7; 10 bases line up with TRBD2. This CDR3 contains 20 residues. Germline V lookup: CDR1 SGHAT, CDR2 FQNNGV. As DNA, the CDR3 is TGTGCCGGCAGCTCCAGGAATAGCGGGAGGATGCGAGCGGGATGCTACGAGCAGTACTTC. Translating it yields CAGSSRNSGRMRAGCYEQYF.

In its sample, this clonotype was seen a few times. One base away lies a much larger clone, so this may be a sequencing read error. The chain recombines TRBV6-1 with TRBJ2-7; no firm D call. Germline V gene lookup returns CDR1 MNHNS and CDR2 SASEGT. The V and J ends lost 5 bases and 4 bases respectively, with 24 bases between them. The CDR3 spans 17 residues. This CDR3 is CASSPLGFFLGTYEQYF. The DNA for the CDR3 is TGTGCCAGCAGTCCTCTCGGGTTTTTTCTCGGCACTTACGAGCAGTACTTC.

The gene calls are TRBV6-1 and TRBJ2-3, with 7 bases matching TRBD1. The CDR3 spans 14 residues. Losses at the gene ends were 11 bases for V and 0 bases for J; bases not matched to a gene: 8. Per germline, CDR1 MNHNS and CDR2 SASEGT. In nucleotides, the CDR3 is TGTGCCTGCAAGACAGGGTCAAGCACAGATACGCAGTATTTT. Its translation: CACKTGSSTDTQYF.

V gene TRBV6-2 or TRBV6-3 combines with J gene TRBJ2-7; TRBD2 matches 10 bases. Germline V gene data show CDR1 as MNHEY and CDR2 as SVGEGT. With 8 bases clipped from V and 0 bases from J, the junction kept 7 bases outside the gene matches. This CDR3 region has 15 residues. For the CDR3, the DNA is TGTGCCAGCCGTTCGGGACTAGCGTACTCCTACGAGCAGTACTTC. Amino acid sequence: CASRSGLAYSYEQYF.